This T cell receptor (beta chain) was identified during a study of T cell responses to AZD1222 COVID-19 vaccine. Study-wide results and caveats: Targets within unmutated variant regions were reportedly found for nearly half of spike-specific TCRs. Donor demographics were predominantly white British with a female majority; clonal diversity may be underestimated.

V lost 1 base to trimming and J lost 9 bases, with 17 bases between them. The germline V gene encodes CDR1 SGDLS and CDR2 YYNGEE. CDR3 size: 15 residues. Generated by immunoSEQ multiplex PCR, the TCRdb table keeps only in-frame clones and is missing some. The table has 130,000 or so clones, more than 80% seen once. Turning to this clone: Its antigen is unknown.

This chain links TRBV9 with TRBJ2-1; the D is unclear. Material: peripheral blood, obtained 28 days after the second dose of the MenACWY control vaccine. The clonotype originates from an adult who received the MenACWY meningococcal vaccine as a control. DNA for the CDR3: TGTGCCAGCAGCGTAATGGCCGGTATGAGAGGTGAGCAGTTCTTC. This encodes CASSVMAGMRGEQFF.